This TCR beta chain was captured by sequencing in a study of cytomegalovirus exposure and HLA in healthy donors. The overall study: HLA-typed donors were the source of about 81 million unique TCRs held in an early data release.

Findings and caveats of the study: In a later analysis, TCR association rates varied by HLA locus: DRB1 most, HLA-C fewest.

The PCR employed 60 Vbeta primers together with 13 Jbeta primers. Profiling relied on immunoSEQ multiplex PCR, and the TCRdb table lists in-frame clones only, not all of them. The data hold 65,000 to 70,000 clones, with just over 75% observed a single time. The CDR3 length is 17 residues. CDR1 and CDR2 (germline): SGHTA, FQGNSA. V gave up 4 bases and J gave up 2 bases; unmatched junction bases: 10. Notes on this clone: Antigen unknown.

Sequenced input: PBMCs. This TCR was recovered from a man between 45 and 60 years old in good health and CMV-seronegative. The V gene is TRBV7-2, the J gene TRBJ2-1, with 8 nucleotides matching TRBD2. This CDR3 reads CASSSPRGGATYNEQFF. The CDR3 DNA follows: TGTGCCAGCAGCTCGCCTCGGGGGGGCGCAACCTACAATGAGCAGTTCTTC.